The 30 T cell receptor beta chains listed next were all sequenced from one sample in a study of T cell responses to AZD1222 COVID-19 vaccine. Profiling relied on immunoSEQ multiplex PCR, and the TCRdb table lists in-frame clones only, not all of them. The sample gives roughly 120,000 clones, over 85% of which show up once; about 16% is in the top ten. The sample consisted of peripheral blood, taken 28 days after the second AZD1222 dose. Receptor source: an adult who received the AZD1222 COVID-19 vaccine.

This chain connects TRBV6-4 to TRBJ1-5, with D unresolved. The CDR3 extends over 14 amino acids. Germline lookup yields CDR1 MRHNA and CDR2 SNTAGT. The V gene lost 1 base and the J gene lost 0 bases, with 4 bases spanning the gap. In nucleotides, the CDR3 is TGTGCCAGCAGTGACTTGGGTAGCAATCAGCCCCAGCATTTT. Residues: CASSDLGSNQPQHF.

V and J are TRBV18 and TRBJ1-5; D perhaps matches TRBD1 (5 bases). The CDR3 covers 13 residues. V dropped 6 bases and J dropped 1 base, with 7 bases sitting between them. Per germline, CDR1 KGHSH and CDR2 LQKENI. The CDR3 is CASSAGSNQPQHF. CDR3 bases: TGTGCCAGCTCTGCAGGGAGCAATCAGCCCCAGCATTTT.

V gene TRBV6-2 or TRBV6-3 combines with J gene TRBJ2-7; TRBD2 might be the D (6 bases). V lost 6 bases, J lost 7 bases, and 19 bases lay in between. The length of the CDR3 is 14 residues. CDR1 MNHEY and CDR2 SVGEGT come from the germline V gene. The CDR3 nucleotides are TGTGCCAGCAGCTTCGGGGGATCGGCGGGAGAGCAGTACTTC. Protein: CASSFGGSAGEQYF.

The V call is TRBV6-7, the J call TRBJ2-1, with D perhaps matching TRBD1 (6 bases). TRBV6-7 counts as an open reading frame of uncertain function. V dropped 2 bases and J dropped 1 base, with 12 bases sitting between them. The CDR3 sequence is 16 residues long. CDR3 sequence: CASSYQGLGSYNEQFF. CDR3 DNA: TGTGCCAGCAGTTACCAGGGGTTAGGTTCCTACAATGAGCAGTTCTTC.

The chain employs TRBV4-2 and TRBJ1-1; no clear D gene. The germline V gene has CDR1 LGHNA and CDR2 YNFKEQ. The V end lost 4 bases, the J end lost 0 bases, and 9 bases lay between the germline ends. This CDR3 contains 14 residues. The CDR3 sequence is CASSPSSLNTEAFF. For the CDR3, the DNA is TGTGCCAGCAGCCCCTCTTCGCTGAACACTGAAGCTTTCTTT.

The chain couples TRBV18 to TRBJ1-2, with no clear D. The CDR3 covers 16 residues. Germline V gene data show CDR1 as KGHSH and CDR2 as LQKENI. V gave up 6 bases and J gave up 1 base, with 18 bases separating them. The CDR3: CASSPLRRILNYGYTF. For the CDR3, the DNA is TGTGCCAGCTCGCCTTTAAGGCGGATACTTAACTATGGCTACACCTTC.

This chain links TRBV2 with TRBJ1-2; 7 nucleotides match TRBD1. The CDR3 has 13 amino acids. The trim removed 7 bases at V and 6 bases at J, leaving 8 bases unmatched. Looked up from germline, CDR1 is SNHLY and CDR2 is FYNNEI. For the CDR3, the DNA is TGTGCCAGCAACTTACAGGGGAGGGATGGCTACACCTTC. Its translation: CASNLQGRDGYTF.

The genes are TRBV5-1 and TRBJ1-2; TRBD1 matches 9 bases. The length of the CDR3 is 15 residues. With V trimmed by 0 bases and J by 8 bases, 8 bases remained unmatched. Germline loops: CDR1 SGHRS, CDR2 YFSETQ. CDR3 DNA sequence: TGCGCCAGCAGCTTGGAATTGGGACAGGGACGGGGCTACACCTTC. Encoded protein: CASSLELGQGRGYTF.

This clone was counted between two and nine times. CDR3 nucleotide sequence: TGTGCCAGCAGCGTAGGGTCTCAGGGGAGTGAAAAACTGTTTTTT. Amino acid sequence: CASSVGSQGSEKLFF. The chain has TRBV9 and TRBJ1-4; weak D call: TRBD1 (6 bases). CDR1 and CDR2 from the germline V gene are SGDLS and YYNGEE. The CDR3 contains 15 residues. The V end was cut by 0 bases, the J end by 7 bases, with 13 bases between.

This clone has a single count. The chain couples TRBV6-6 to TRBJ1-2, with 8 bases aligning to TRBD1. Trimming at V came to 6 bases and at J to 5 bases, leaving 5 bases not matched to a gene. CDR3 size: 13 residues. CDR1 and CDR2 (germline): MNHNY, SVGAGI (reference sequence). The CDR3 reads CASSRTGLYGYTF. As DNA, the CDR3 is TGTGCCAGCAGCCGGACAGGGCTATATGGCTACACCTTC.

The chain uses TRBV28 and TRBJ2-1; 11 nucleotides align to TRBD2. Germline V gives CDR1 MDHEN, CDR2 SYDVKM. This CDR3 has 15 amino acids. The junction had 8 bases not matched to a gene; V was cut back by 6 bases and J by 7 bases. CDR3 sequence (DNA): TGTGCCAGCAGCACTAGCGGGAGAGGTGTTAATGAGCAGTTCTTC. Translated, it gives CASSTSGRGVNEQFF.

This clone has more than one count but fewer than ten. The CDR3 sequence is CASSGTPVGYGYTF. Here the CDR3 DNA reads TGTGCCAGCAGCGGGACGCCCGTCGGGTATGGCTACACCTTC. The gene calls are TRBV27 and TRBJ1-2; possible D gene TRBD1, 5 bases. CDR1 and CDR2 from the germline V gene are MNHEY and SMNVEV (reference sequence). This CDR3 is 14 amino acids long. V shed 6 bases and J shed 5 bases, with 16 bases lying between them.

The chain couples TRBV5-1 to TRBJ1-2, with a weak D call TRBD1 (5 bases). The germline V and J ends were trimmed by 0 bases and 6 bases, with 12 bases remaining between them. The CDR3 is 14 residues long. CDR1 SGHRS and CDR2 YFSETQ come from the germline V gene. This CDR3 is CASSLVGTQNGYTF. For the CDR3, the DNA is TGCGCCAGCAGCTTGGTAGGGACTCAGAATGGCTACACCTTC.

The chain is built from TRBV3-1 (or the pseudogene TRBV3-2) and TRBJ2-3; 9 bases are a match to TRBD2. CDR1 LGHDT and CDR2 YNNKEL come from the germline V gene (reference sequence). CDR3 length: 16 amino acids. The junction had 9 bases not matched to a gene; V was cut back by 1 base and J by 7 bases. The CDR3 protein is CASSQGLRGGENTQYF. The CDR3 nucleotides read TGTGCCAGCAGCCAAGGACTGCGGGGGGGTGAGAATACGCAGTATTTT.

The rearrangement links TRBV19 to TRBJ1-5; TRBD1 matches at 7 bases. The CDR3 covers 15 residues. Germline lookup yields CDR1 LNHDA and CDR2 SQIVND (reference sequence). Trimming took 6 bases from V and 0 from J; bases not matched to a gene: 5. CDR3 nucleotides: TGTGCCAGTAGGGAGGGACAGCCTAGCAATCAGCCCCAGCATTTT. This encodes CASREGQPSNQPQHF.

This chain connects TRBV19 to TRBJ1-1; D gene ambiguous. The germline CDR1 and CDR2 sequences are LNHDA and SQIVND (reference sequence). The V gene lost 0 bases and the J gene lost 0 bases, with 5 bases spanning the gap. The CDR3 spans 14 residues. CDR3: CASSIEALNTEAFF. The CDR3 nucleotides read TGTGCCAGTAGTATAGAGGCCTTGAACACTGAAGCTTTCTTT.

The chain carries TRBV28 and TRBJ1-2; D remains ambiguous. The CDR3 contains 12 residues. In germline, CDR1 is MDHEN, CDR2 SYDVKM. V dropped 3 bases and J dropped 4 bases, with 6 bases sitting between them. The CDR3 sequence is CASSLDGYGYTF. The CDR3 DNA reads TGTGCCAGCAGTTTGGACGGCTATGGCTACACCTTC.

CDR3 coding DNA: TGTGCCAGCATTGGACTGGGTAGCACAGATACGCAGTATTTT. The encoded protein is CASIGLGSTDTQYF. The J gene is TRBJ2-3, the V gene TRBV2; possible D gene TRBD2, 5 bases. V shed 7 bases and J shed 0 bases, with 11 bases lying between them. Germline V gene data show CDR1 as SNHLY and CDR2 as FYNNEI. This CDR3 contains 14 residues.

The rearrangement links TRBV5-1 to TRBJ2-3; D could derive from TRBD1 or TRBD2 (5 bases each). Trimming pared 0 bases from V and 2 bases from J, leaving 10 bases between. The CDR3 runs to 15 residues. Looked up from germline, CDR1 is SGHRS and CDR2 is YFSETQ. The CDR3: CASSLVGVPTDTQYF. CDR3 DNA sequence: TGCGCCAGCAGCTTGGTGGGGGTCCCCACAGATACGCAGTATTTT.

This clone was counted only a few times. The chain links TRBV19 to TRBJ1-5; 7 nucleotides align to TRBD1. Germline assignment: CDR1 LNHDA and CDR2 SQIVND (reference sequence). The CDR3 loop spans 14 amino acids. Trimming at V came to 8 bases and at J to 2 bases, leaving 6 bases not matched to a gene. Here the CDR3 reads CASGGTGGNQPQHF. The CDR3 bases are TGTGCCAGTGGGGGAACAGGGGGCAATCAGCCCCAGCATTTT. Drawing the rest from reference TRBV19 and TRBJ1-5, the complete variable domain is DGGITQSPKYLFRKEGQNVTLSCEQNLNHDAMYWYRQDPGQGLRLIYYSQIVNDFQKGDIAEGYSVSREKKESFPLTVTSAQKNPTAFYLCASGGTGGNQPQHFGDGTRLSIL.

The rearrangement joins TRBV24-1 to TRBJ1-5; 7 bases are a match to TRBD1. The CDR3 contains 14 residues. The V segment lost 9 bases and the J segment 7 bases; nucleotides outside the gene matches: 11. The germline V gene encodes CDR1 KGHDR and CDR2 SFDVKD. CDR3 in amino acids: CATPGRGLRQPQHF. CDR3 bases: TGTGCCACCCCGGGAAGGGGGCTTAGGCAGCCCCAGCATTTT.

The chain is built from TRBV7-9 and TRBJ1-2; no definite D call. Trimming removed 5 bases from V and 4 bases from J, with 17 bases in between. The CDR3 loop spans 15 amino acids. Per the germline V gene, CDR1 is SEHNR and CDR2 is FQNEAQ (reference sequence). CDR3 bases: TGTGCCAGCAGCGCCCCCCCGGCAGAGGTCTATGGCTACACCTTC. This gives the protein CASSAPPAEVYGYTF.

The J gene is TRBJ1-1, the V gene TRBV6-5, with D perhaps TRBD1 (5 bases). Germline V CDR1 and CDR2: MNHEY, SVGAGI. The CDR3 has 16 residues. V was shortened by 0 bases and J by 4 bases, with 15 bases between the two germline ends. The CDR3 loop reads CASSYSFRPTVTEAFF. As DNA, the CDR3 is TGTGCCAGCAGTTACTCTTTCCGTCCGACAGTCACTGAAGCTTTCTTT.

The V call is TRBV30, the J call TRBJ1-1, with D unclear. Trimming shortened V by 3 bases and J by 1 base, and 6 bases separated the two germline ends. This CDR3 contains 12 residues. The germline CDR1 and CDR2 sequences are GTSNPN and SVGIG (reference sequence). The DNA for the CDR3 is TGTGCCTGGAGGGGCCCGAACACTGAAGCTTTCTTT. Residues: CAWRGPNTEAFF.

The chain joins TRBV11-3 to TRBJ2-3; TRBD2 agrees at 8 bases. The V and J ends lost 4 bases and 2 bases, in that order; junction bases with no gene match: 2. Looked up from germline, CDR1 is SGHNT and CDR2 is YENEEA. This CDR3 spans 14 amino acids. Written as DNA, the CDR3 is TGTGCCAGCAGCTATAGCGGGGTCACAGATACGCAGTATTTT. Translated: CASSYSGVTDTQYF.

The chain combines TRBV11-3 with TRBJ2-3, with a possible D match to TRBD2 (5 bases). Germline CDR1 reads SGHNT; CDR2 reads YENEEA. Trimming shortened V by 7 bases and J by 2 bases, and 13 bases separated the two germline ends. This CDR3 contains 14 residues. CDR3 nucleotides: TGTGCCAGCACCCCGGACGGGAACACAGATACGCAGTATTTT. Amino acid sequence: CASTPDGNTDTQYF.

V is TRBV14 and J is TRBJ2-5; the D is unclear. The CDR3 runs 17 residues. Germline-derived CDR1 and CDR2 are SGHDN and FVKESK. Trimming pared 4 bases from V and 2 bases from J, leaving 20 bases between. CDR3 sequence: CASSPDGKWTSQETQYF. CDR3 nucleotide sequence: TGTGCCAGCAGCCCAGATGGAAAGTGGACCTCGCAAGAGACCCAGTACTTC.

This rearrangement joins TRBV28 to TRBJ1-3, with TRBD1 matching over 9 bases. Germline V gene lookup returns CDR1 MDHEN and CDR2 SYDVKM. J lost 4 bases, V lost 7 bases, and 17 bases had no gene match. The CDR3 covers 18 residues. CDR3 DNA sequence: TGTGCCAGCAATTCGCCACCGGGACAGGGAGTAGGCGGAAACACCATATATTTT. It codes for CASNSPPGQGVGGNTIYF.

The chain combines TRBV7-9 with TRBJ1-1; D is unclear. The CDR3 is 13 amino acids. Germline V gene lookup returns CDR1 SEHNR and CDR2 FQNEAQ (reference sequence). V lost 1 base and J lost 6, with 9 bases in between. This chain's CDR3 is CASSLGQMAEAFF. For the CDR3, the DNA is TGTGCCAGCAGCTTAGGGCAGATGGCTGAAGCTTTCTTT.

CDR3 nucleotides: TGCGCCAGCAGCCAACAGGGTTATGGCTACACCTTC. This sequence encodes CASSQQGYGYTF. The rearrangement links TRBV4-1 to TRBJ1-2; a possible D gene is TRBD1 (5 bases). The V and J ends lost 2 bases and 5 bases respectively, with 6 bases between them. Germline V gene sequence: CDR1 MGHRA, CDR2 YSYEKL. This CDR3 is 12 amino acids long.